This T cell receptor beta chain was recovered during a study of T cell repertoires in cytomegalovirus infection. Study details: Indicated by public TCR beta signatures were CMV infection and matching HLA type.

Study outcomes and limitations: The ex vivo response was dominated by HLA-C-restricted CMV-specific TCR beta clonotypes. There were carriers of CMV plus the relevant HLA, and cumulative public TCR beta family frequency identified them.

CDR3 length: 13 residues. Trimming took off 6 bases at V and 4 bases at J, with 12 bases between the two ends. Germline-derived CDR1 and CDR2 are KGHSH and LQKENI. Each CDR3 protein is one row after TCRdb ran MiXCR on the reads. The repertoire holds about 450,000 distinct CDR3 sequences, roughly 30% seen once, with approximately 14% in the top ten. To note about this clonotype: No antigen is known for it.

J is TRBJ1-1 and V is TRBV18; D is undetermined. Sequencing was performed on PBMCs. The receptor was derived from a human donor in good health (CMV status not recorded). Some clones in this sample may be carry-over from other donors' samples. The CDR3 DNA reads TGTGCCAGCTCCCCAAATAGTGGCACTGAAGCTTTCTTT. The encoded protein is CASSPNSGTEAFF.